This T cell receptor beta chain was recovered during a study of Ad26.COV2.S vaccination and SARS-CoV-2 variants (dated by TCRdb to the early 2020s). Regarding the study in general: Donors in the vaccine arm were drawn from COV1001, a multicentre, randomized, double-blind, placebo-controlled phase I-IIa trial testing Ad26.COV2.S in healthy adults. A total of some 30 samples were included in the TCR-sequenced set, comprising some 20 Ad26.COV2.S vaccine recipients, 5 placebo recipients and 8 SARS-CoV-2 convalescent individuals. Ad26.COV2.S was administered intramuscularly at a dose of 5x10^10 or 1x10^11 viral particles, either as one shot or as two shots given 56 days apart. TCRbeta repertoire sequencing served as the tool for gauging how specific and how broad the SARS-CoV-2-reactive T cell receptors were following Ad26.COV2.S vaccination. Investigators remained blinded to trial group allocation during experiments and outcome assessment. Trial participants were randomized into five groups of five: low-dose or high-dose Ad26.COV2.S given once or twice, or placebo on both occasions.

General findings and caveats noted by the study authors: Substantial breadth of spike-specific CD8+ and CD4+ T cell responses was reported after vaccination. The authors noted that total T cell responses may have been underestimated by the TCR breadth and depth analyses. Spike-specific TCR breadth was higher in Ad26.COV2.S recipients than in placebo recipients (P = 0.0014). Vaccine and placebo recipients had similar non-spike TCR breadth, a finding consistent with the vaccine containing only spike. The study was not powered to compare responses between vaccine doses or regimens.

The CDR3 goes from the cysteine to the phenylalanine over 10 residues. Only CDR3 DNA is held: 30 bases, read in frame from base 1. Sequences MDHEN (CDR1) and SYDVKM (CDR2) are obtained from the germline V gene. Cut back by 4 bases and 8 bases, the V and J ends lie 5 bases apart. Worth noting for this clone: The antigen this receptor binds is unknown. No base quality values were provided; no much bigger clone lies one nucleotide off.

TCRbeta CDR3 regions were sequenced with the immunoSEQ Assay. After extraction, genomic DNA underwent amplification by bias-controlled multiplex PCR, followed by high-throughput sequencing. In the paper's pipeline: To quantify the absolute abundance of each unique TCRbeta CDR3 region, sequences were collapsed and filtered. Usable DNA was measured by amplifying reference genes present in all nucleated cells, and TCRbeta template counts were normalized to that usable DNA to estimate T cell fraction. Repertoire TCRs were annotated as SARS-CoV-2-specific by exact matching of V gene, CDR3 amino acid sequence and J gene to a known reactive TCR set. MIRA supplied the reference SARS-CoV-2 TCR set, which was filtered for enrichment in COVID-19-positive ImmuneCODE repertoires so that public or cross-reactive TCRs were removed. Using the MIRA antigens, annotated TCRs were further analysed by specific ORF or by position within an ORF. Depth was the summed frequency of annotated unique rearrangements, while breadth was defined as annotated unique rearrangements over total unique productive rearrangements. Two-sided Wilcoxon rank-sum tests were applied when comparing TCR breadth between groups. In TCRdb, the immuneACCESS table is reduced to in-frame sequences with V and J assigned. These tables do not hold every clone; where another copy was compared, an unresolved V gene accounts for under half, and the others remain unexplained. V and J calls plus clone size are reproduced from that table; the DNA served to infer D and trimming. This sample has 440,000 or so clones in its table, and roughly 87% of those were observed once. Roughly 3.9% of the sample rests with the top ten.

The sample's treatment or condition, from its label and the paper: 15 to 20 received Ad26.COV2.S at low or high dose, single or two shots; 5 received placebo; per-sample allocation not given. Repertoires of vaccine and placebo recipients were sequenced from samples taken on day 63 after the first injection. Between 29 July and 7 August 2020, Cohort 1b enrolled 25 adults aged 18-55 years at one site in Boston, USA. Ad26.COV2.S was a replication-incompetent adenovirus type 26 vector expressing a prefusion-stabilized SARS-CoV-2 spike protein from the original Wuhan strain. Sequencing used peripheral blood, obtained in a trial of Ad26.COV2.S vaccine versus placebo. This TCR was recovered from a person aged 18-65 years who received the Ad26.COV2.S COVID-19 vaccine or a placebo. The rearranged segments are TRBV28 and TRBJ1-2; there is no confident call for the D gene. The CDR3 reads as follows: CASSSRGYTF. At the DNA level, the sequence is TGTGCCAGCAGTTCCCGAGGCTACACCTTC.